One T cell receptor (beta chain) is described in this entry. The antigen is unknown. This specimen comes from a study of OX40 agonist ivuxolimab in advanced cancers. About the study: Head and neck, renal cell, melanoma or hepatocellular carcinoma were the cancers that dose-escalation patients had. Broader study findings: In the expanded peripheral T cells, antigen specificity was never determined.

The germline gives CDR1 SGDLS, CDR2 YYNGEE. V was pared by 4 bases and J by 3 bases, with 10 bases between. The CDR3 loop spans 14 amino acids. TCRdb's copy holds only in-frame clones and misses some; the assay was immunoSEQ multiplex PCR. The table shows some 83,000 clones, with approximately 86% occurring only once. It was autoimmune disease history or systemic immunosuppression that excluded patients. The sequence came from an adult with an advanced solid tumor such as melanoma, head and neck, liver or kidney cancer. The V gene is TRBV9, the J gene TRBJ2-2, with a tentative D call TRBD1 (6 bases). Sample: CD4+ or CD8+ T cells sorted from blood, taken in a trial of the OX40 agonist ivuxolimab. The CDR3 is CASSPDSYTGELFF. The CDR3 nucleotides read TGTGCCAGCAGCCCGGACAGCTACACCGGGGAGCTGTTTTTT. The whole variable domain, remainder taken from reference TRBV9 and TRBJ2-2, is DSGVTQTPKHLITATGQRVTLRCSPRSGDLSVYWYQQSLDQGLQFLIQYYNGEERAKGNILERFSAQQFPDLHSELNLSSLELGDSALYFCASSPDSYTGELFFGEGSRLTVL.